Below, 9 T cell receptor beta chains from the same sample are listed, as sequenced in a study of T-cell reconstitution after alpha-beta-depleted transplantation in children. The authors prepared the TCRbeta library with unique molecular identifiers. One entry per CDR3 protein results from TCRdb running MiXCR on the PCR reads. This sample has about 460,000 distinct CDR3 sequences, with about 10% found just once. The material sequenced was PBMCs, taken before TCRalphabeta/CD19-depleted stem cell transplant. All receptors derive from a child aged 2-15 years with inherited bone marrow failure, due to receive a stem cell transplant.

This clonotype was found many times. At one end, the junction sequence differs from germline, possibly due to a read error. The V call is TRBV12-3 or TRBV12-4, the J call TRBJ2-1; the match to TRBD2 covers 8 bases. CDR3 length: 11 amino acids. The CDR3 sequence: CASSYSGRGIF. CDR3 nucleotides: TGTGCCAGCAGTTACAGCGGGAGAGGGATCTTC.

The chain employs TRBV7-2 and TRBJ2-7; unclear D gene. Per germline, CDR1 SGHTA and CDR2 FQGNSA. V gave up 3 bases and J gave up 2 bases, with 11 bases separating them. CDR3 length: 14 residues. DNA of the CDR3: TGTGCCAGCAGCTTTTCCGGCGGCCCCTACGAGCAGTACTTC. Protein: CASSFSGGPYEQYF. Looking up the rest from reference TRBV7-2 and TRBJ2-7 gives the full variable domain: GAGVSQSPSNKVTEKGKDVELRCDPISGHTALYWYRQSLGQGLEFLIYFQGNSAPDKSGLPSDRFSAERTGGSVSTLTIQRTQQEDSAVYLCASSFSGGPYEQYFGPGTRLTVT.

The sample holds many counts of this clonotype. The J gene is TRBJ1-4, the V gene TRBV6-5; weak D call: TRBD1 (6 bases). The V and J ends lost 2 bases and 7 bases respectively, with 11 bases between them. Looked up from germline, CDR1 is MNHEY and CDR2 is SVGAGI. The CDR3 has 14 residues. The CDR3 loop is CASSYGRGGEKLFF. In DNA, the CDR3 is TGTGCCAGCAGTTACGGCAGGGGAGGTGAAAAACTGTTTTTT.

This clonotype has a count of ten or more. The chain has TRBV4-3 and TRBJ2-1, with 11 bases identical to TRBD2. Germline V gene lookup returns CDR1 LGHNA and CDR2 YSLEER. Trimming at V came to 2 bases and at J to 8 bases, leaving 2 bases not matched to a gene. The CDR3 length is 14 residues. CDR3: CASSQWGLADEQFF. The CDR3 nucleotides read TGCGCCAGCAGCCAATGGGGACTAGCGGATGAGCAGTTCTTC.

This clonotype was counted only a few times. This sequence joins TRBV28 and TRBJ1-2; the D is unclear. The CDR3 has 10 residues. Germline CDR1 MDHEN, CDR2 SYDVKM. For the CDR3, the DNA is TGTAATAGCCGGATGTGCGGCTACACCTTC. It is translated as CNSRMCGYTF.

On this clonotype: It may be a read error: a sequence one base away is much more abundant. The chain joins TRBV28 to TRBJ2-1; 9 bases are a match to TRBD1. The CDR3 loop spans 15 amino acids. CDR1 is MDHEN and CDR2 is SYDVKM in the germline V gene. J lost 10 bases, V lost 2 bases, and 9 bases had no gene match. CDR3 DNA sequence: TGTGCCAGCAGTTTACTCACAGGGGGCGGGTACGAGCAGTTCTTC. It translates to CASSLLTGGGYEQFF. The variable domain in full, completed from reference TRBV28 and TRBJ2-1, reads DVKVTQSSRYLVKRTGEKVFLECVQDMDHENMFWYRQDPGLGLRLIYFSYDVKMKEKGDIPEGYSVSREKKERFSLILESASTNQTSMYLCASSLLTGGGYEQFFGPGTRLTVL.

This clonotype has a handful of counts. The chain is built from TRBV6-2 or TRBV6-3 and TRBJ1-1; D might be TRBD1 (5 bases). CDR1 and CDR2 from the germline V gene are MNHEY and SVGEGT. The ends were cut back, 4 bases at V and 0 bases at J, with 12 bases in the middle. The CDR3 is made up of 15 amino acids. CDR3 protein: CASSLGPLMNTEAFF. CDR3 sequence (DNA): TGTGCCAGCAGTTTGGGACCTCTCATGAACACTGAAGCTTTCTTT.

There are many counts of this clonotype. The V call is TRBV20-1, the J call TRBJ1-6, with D perhaps matching TRBD1 (5 bases). The ends were cut back, 0 bases at V and 3 bases at J, with 12 bases in the middle. The CDR3 is 16 amino acids. Germline CDR1 reads DFQATT; CDR2 reads SNEGSKA (reference sequence). The CDR3 loop is CSAREVQGFYNSPLHF. DNA for the CDR3: TGCAGTGCTAGAGAAGTTCAGGGCTTCTATAATTCACCCCTCCACTTT.

The sample holds many counts of this clonotype. The chain has TRBV6-2 or TRBV6-3 and TRBJ2-2; TRBD2 might be the D (5 bases). CDR3 length: 16 amino acids. V was trimmed by 7 bases and J by 0 bases, leaving 15 bases between them. Germline V gives CDR1 MNHEY, CDR2 SVGEGT. This CDR3 reads CASTLIAPANTGELFF. The CDR3 DNA reads TGTGCCAGCACCCTTATAGCGCCTGCGAACACCGGGGAGCTGTTTTTT.